Described below is a single T cell receptor beta chain sequence and its context. Its antigen remains unidentified. The data are from a study of cytomegalovirus exposure and HLA in healthy donors. When sampled, the donors appeared nominally healthy, though they likely had unrecorded immune exposures. The length of the CDR3 is 15 residues. With 5 bases clipped from V and 10 bases from J, the junction kept 11 bases outside the gene matches. Germline CDR1 and CDR2: SGHVS and FNYEAQ. The PCR was carried out with 60 Vbeta primers and 13 Jbeta primers. Clones were read by immunoSEQ multiplex PCR, and TCRdb kept only the in-frame ones, dropping some. The sample carries around 150,000 clones, roughly 70% recorded once. Study outcomes and limitations: Highly shared sequence variants in one cluster were likely a sequencing artifact. Despite most TCR sequences being rare, some public TCRs occurred in many donors.

V and J are TRBV7-6 and TRBJ1-6; 7 bases fit TRBD1. The sample was PBMCs. This TCR came from a man aged 40-55 years in good health and CMV-seropositive. The CDR3 DNA sequence: TGTGCCAGCAGCCCCCGACAGGGATTGCGGTCACCCCTCCACTTT. Translating gives CASSPRQGLRSPLHF. Filled out from reference TRBV7-6 and TRBJ1-6, the complete variable domain reads GAGVSQSPRYKVTKRGQDVALRCDPISGHVSLYWYRQALGQGPEFLTYFNYEAQQDKSGLPNDRFSAERPEGSISTLTIQRTEQRDSAMYRCASSPRQGLRSPLHFGNGTRLTVT.